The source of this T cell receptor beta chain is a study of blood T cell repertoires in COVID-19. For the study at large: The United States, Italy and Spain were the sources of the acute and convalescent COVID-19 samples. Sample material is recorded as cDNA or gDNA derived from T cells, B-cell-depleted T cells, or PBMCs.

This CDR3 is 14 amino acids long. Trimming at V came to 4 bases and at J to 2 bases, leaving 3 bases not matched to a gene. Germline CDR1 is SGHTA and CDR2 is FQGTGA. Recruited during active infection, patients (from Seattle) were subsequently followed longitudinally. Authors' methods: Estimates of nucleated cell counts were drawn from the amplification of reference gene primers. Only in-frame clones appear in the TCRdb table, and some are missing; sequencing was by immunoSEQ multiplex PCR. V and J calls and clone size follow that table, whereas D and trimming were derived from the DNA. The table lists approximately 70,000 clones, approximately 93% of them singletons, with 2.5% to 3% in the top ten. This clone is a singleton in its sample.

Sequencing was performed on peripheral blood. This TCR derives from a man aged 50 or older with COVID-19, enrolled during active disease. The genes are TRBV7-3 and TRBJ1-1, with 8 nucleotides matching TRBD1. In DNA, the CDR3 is TGTGCCAGCAGCTGGACAGGGCCTAACACTGAAGCTTTCTTT. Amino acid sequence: CASSWTGPNTEAFF.